This entry describes one T cell receptor (beta chain). Its antigen is undetermined. This sample is part of a study of T cell repertoires in cytomegalovirus infection. TCRdb re-analysed the reads in MiXCR, keeping a single row per CDR3 protein. The table includes roughly 200,000 distinct CDR3 sequences, 35% to 45% detected once. The CDR3 runs 12 residues. Germline values: CDR1 SGHVS, CDR2 FNYEAQ. V was pared by 2 bases and J by 4 bases, with 6 bases between. The origin of this receptor is a human donor in good health (CMV status not recorded). Some clones in this sample may be carry-over from other donors' samples. Sequenced material: CD8+ T cells from cultured PBMCs, taken from culture after CMV antigen stimulation. V is TRBV7-6 and J is TRBJ2-7; no reliable D call. The CDR3 nucleotides read TGTGCCAGCAGCTTATCCCAATACGAGCAGTACTTC. Translation gives CASSLSQYEQYF.